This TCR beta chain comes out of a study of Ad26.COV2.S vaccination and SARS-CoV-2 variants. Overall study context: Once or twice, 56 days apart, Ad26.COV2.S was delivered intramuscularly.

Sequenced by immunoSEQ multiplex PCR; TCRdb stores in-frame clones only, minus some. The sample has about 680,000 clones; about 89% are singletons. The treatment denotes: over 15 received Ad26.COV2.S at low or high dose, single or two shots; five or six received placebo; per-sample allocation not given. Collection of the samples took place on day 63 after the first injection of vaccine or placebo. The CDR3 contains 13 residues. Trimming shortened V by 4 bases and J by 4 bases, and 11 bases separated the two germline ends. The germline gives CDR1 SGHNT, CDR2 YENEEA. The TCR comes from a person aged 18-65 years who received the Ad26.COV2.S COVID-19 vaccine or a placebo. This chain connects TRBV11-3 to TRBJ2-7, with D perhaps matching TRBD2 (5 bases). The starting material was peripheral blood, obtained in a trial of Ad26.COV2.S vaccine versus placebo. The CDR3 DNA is TGTGCCAGCAGCTCTCAACCGGGGTACGAGCAGTACTTC. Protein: CASSSQPGYEQYF.